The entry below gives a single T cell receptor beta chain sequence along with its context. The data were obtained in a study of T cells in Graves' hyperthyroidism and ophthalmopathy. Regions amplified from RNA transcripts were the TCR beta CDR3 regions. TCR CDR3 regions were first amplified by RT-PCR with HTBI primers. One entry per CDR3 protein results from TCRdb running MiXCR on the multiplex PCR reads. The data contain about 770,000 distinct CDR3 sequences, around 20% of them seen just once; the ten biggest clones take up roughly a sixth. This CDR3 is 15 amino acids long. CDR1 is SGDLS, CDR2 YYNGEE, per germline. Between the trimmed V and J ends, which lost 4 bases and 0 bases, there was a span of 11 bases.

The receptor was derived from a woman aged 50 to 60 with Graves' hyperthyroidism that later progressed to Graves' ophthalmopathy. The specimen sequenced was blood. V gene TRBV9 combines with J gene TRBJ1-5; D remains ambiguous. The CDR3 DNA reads TGTGCCAGCAGCCCCACAAGTTATAGCAATCAGCCCCAGCATTTT. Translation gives CASSPTSYSNQPQHF.